The source of this T cell receptor (beta chain) is a study of response to subunit inactivated influenza vaccine. Points from the study as a whole: After each seasonal influenza vaccination, few new T cells are recruited, the authors suggested.

The CDR3 spans 15 residues. Trimming pared 2 bases from V and 1 base from J, leaving 11 bases between. Germline loops: CDR1 LGHDT, CDR2 YNNKEL (reference sequence). Worth noting for this clonotype: Its specificity is unknown.

Each CDR3 protein is one row after TCRdb ran MiXCR on the RT-PCR reads. The table includes about 520,000 distinct CDR3 sequences, over 25% detected once. This TCR was recovered from a man aged 50-60 years who received an inactivated influenza vaccine. The rearrangement joins TRBV3-1 to TRBJ2-5; tentatively, D is TRBD1 (5 bases). Sequencing was performed on CD4+ T cells sorted from PBMCs, taken about 5 days after vaccination. The CDR3 DNA reads TGTGCCAGCAGCCAAACGACAGTAGCCCAAGAGACCCAGTACTTC. Translated: CASSQTTVAQETQYF.